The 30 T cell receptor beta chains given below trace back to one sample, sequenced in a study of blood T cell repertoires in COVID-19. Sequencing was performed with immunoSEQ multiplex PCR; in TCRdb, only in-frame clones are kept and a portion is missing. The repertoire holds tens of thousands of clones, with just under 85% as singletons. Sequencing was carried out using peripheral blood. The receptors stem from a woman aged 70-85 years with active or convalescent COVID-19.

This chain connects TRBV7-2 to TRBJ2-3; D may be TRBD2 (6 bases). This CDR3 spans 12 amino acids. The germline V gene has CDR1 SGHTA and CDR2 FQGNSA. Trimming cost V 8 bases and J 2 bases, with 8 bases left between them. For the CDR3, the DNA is TGTGCCAGCGGGGGGTTCACAGATACGCAGTATTTT. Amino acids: CASGGFTDTQYF.

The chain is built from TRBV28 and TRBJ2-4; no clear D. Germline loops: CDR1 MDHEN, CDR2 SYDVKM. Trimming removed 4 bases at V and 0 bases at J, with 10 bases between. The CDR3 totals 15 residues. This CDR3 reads CASSSPYLAKNIQYF. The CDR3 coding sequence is TGTGCCAGCAGTTCCCCGTATTTAGCCAAAAACATTCAGTACTTC.

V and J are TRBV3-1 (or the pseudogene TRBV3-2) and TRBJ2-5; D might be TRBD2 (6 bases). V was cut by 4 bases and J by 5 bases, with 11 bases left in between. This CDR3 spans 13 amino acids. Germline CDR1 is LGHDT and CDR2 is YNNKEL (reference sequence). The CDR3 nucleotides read TGTGCCAGCAGCCTAGCGGCCGCGGAGACCCAGTACTTC. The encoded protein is CASSLAAAETQYF.

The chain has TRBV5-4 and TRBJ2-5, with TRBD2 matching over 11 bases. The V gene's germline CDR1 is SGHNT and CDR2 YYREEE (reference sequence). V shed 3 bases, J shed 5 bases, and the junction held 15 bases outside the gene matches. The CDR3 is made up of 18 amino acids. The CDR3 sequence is CASSSPGLAGHPWETQYF. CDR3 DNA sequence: TGTGCCAGCAGCTCCCCAGGACTAGCGGGCCACCCCTGGGAGACCCAGTACTTC.

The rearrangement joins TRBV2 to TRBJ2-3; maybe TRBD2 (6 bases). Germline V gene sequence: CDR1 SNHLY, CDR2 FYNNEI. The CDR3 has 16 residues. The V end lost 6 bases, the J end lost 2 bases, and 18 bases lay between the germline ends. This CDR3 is CASSLGLALSTDTQYF. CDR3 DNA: TGTGCCAGCAGCCTTGGGCTAGCGCTCTCCACAGATACGCAGTATTTT.

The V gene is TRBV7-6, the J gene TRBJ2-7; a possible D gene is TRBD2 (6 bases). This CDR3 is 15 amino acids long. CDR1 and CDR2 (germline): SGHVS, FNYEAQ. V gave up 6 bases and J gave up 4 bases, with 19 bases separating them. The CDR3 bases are TGTGCCAGCAGTCACCGGGACTCTACTATATACGAGCAGTACTTC. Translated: CASSHRDSTIYEQYF.

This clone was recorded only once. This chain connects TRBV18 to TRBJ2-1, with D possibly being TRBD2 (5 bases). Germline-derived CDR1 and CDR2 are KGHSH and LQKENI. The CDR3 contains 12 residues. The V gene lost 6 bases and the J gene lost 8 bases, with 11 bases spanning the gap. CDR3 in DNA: TGTGCCAGCTCCCTTACTAGTTATGAGCAGTTCTTC. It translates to CASSLTSYEQFF. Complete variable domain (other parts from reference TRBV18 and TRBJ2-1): NAGVMQNPRHLVRRRGQEARLRCSPMKGHSHVYWYRQLPEEGLKFMVYLQKENIIDESGMPKERFSAEFPKEGPSILRIQQVVRGDSAAYFCASSLTSYEQFFGPGTRLTVL.

The CDR3: CATHRGETQYF. The DNA for the CDR3 is TGTGCCACCCATCGAGGGGAGACCCAGTACTTC. The J gene is TRBJ2-5, the V gene TRBV19, with a weak D call TRBD2 (5 bases). Trimming took off 10 bases at V and 5 bases at J, with 11 bases between the two ends. This CDR3 region has 11 residues. Germline V gives CDR1 LNHDA, CDR2 SQIVND (reference sequence).

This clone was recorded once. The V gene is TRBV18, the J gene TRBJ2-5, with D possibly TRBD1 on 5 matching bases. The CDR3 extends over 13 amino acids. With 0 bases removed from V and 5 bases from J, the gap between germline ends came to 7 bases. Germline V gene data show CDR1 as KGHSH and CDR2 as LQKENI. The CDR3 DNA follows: TGTGCCAGCTCACCACCGGCAGGGGAGACCCAGTACTTC. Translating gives CASSPPAGETQYF.

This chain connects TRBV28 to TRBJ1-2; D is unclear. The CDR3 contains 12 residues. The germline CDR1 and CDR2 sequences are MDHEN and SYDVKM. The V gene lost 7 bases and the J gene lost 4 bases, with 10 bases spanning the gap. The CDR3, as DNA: TGTGCCAGCAAGCCCGAGGGCTATGGCTACACCTTC. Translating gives CASKPEGYGYTF.

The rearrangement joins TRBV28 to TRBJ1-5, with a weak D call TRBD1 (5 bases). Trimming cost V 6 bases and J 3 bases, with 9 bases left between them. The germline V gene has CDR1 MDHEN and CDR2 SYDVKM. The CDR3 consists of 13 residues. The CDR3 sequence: CASRQGNNQPQHF. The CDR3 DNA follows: TGTGCCAGCAGGCAGGGAAACAATCAGCCCCAGCATTTT.

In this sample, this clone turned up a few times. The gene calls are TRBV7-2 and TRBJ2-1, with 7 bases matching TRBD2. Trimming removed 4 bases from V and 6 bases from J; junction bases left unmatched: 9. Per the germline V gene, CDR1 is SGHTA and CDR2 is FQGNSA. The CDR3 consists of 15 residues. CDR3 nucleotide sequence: TGTGCCAGCAGCTCAGACGGACTAGTGGGCAATGAGCAGTTCTTC. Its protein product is CASSSDGLVGNEQFF.

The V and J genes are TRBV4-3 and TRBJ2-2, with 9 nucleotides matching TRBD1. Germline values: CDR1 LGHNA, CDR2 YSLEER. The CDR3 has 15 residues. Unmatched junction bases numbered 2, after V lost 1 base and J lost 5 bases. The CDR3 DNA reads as TGCGCCAGCAGCCAAGTCGGGACAGGGACCGGGGAGCTGTTTTTT. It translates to CASSQVGTGTGELFF.

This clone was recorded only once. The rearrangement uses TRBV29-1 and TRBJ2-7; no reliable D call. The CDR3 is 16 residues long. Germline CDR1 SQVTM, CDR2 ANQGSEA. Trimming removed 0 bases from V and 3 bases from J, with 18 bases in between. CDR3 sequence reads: CSVEDTFLGRGYEQYF. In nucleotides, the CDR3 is TGCAGCGTTGAAGACACCTTTTTGGGCCGTGGCTACGAGCAGTACTTC.

For the CDR3, the DNA is TGTGCCAGCTCACAACCGGGACAAGGAGACAATGAGCAGTTCTTC. This gives the protein CASSQPGQGDNEQFF. The chain combines TRBV18 with TRBJ2-1, with D tentatively TRBD1 (6 bases). The CDR3 is 15 amino acids. V was clipped by 4 bases and J by 5 bases, with 15 bases between them. The germline V gene encodes CDR1 KGHSH and CDR2 LQKENI.

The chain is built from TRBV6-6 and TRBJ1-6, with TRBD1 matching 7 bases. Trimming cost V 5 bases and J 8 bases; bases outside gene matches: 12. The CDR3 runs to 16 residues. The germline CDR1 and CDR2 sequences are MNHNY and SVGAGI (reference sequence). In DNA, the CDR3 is TGTGCCAGCAGTCGATTTGGCTCTCAGGGGGATTCACCCCTCCACTTT. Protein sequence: CASSRFGSQGDSPLHF.

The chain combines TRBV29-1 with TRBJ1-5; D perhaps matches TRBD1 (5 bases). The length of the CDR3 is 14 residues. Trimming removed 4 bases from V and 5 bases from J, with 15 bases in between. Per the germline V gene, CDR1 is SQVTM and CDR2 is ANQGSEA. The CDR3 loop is CSVGLWGDDQPQHF. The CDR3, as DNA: TGCAGCGTTGGCCTATGGGGGGACGATCAGCCCCAGCATTTT.

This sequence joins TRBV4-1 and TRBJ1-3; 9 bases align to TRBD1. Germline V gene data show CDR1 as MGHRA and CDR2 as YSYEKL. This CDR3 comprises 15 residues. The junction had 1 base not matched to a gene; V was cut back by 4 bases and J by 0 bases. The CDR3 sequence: CASSRGQGSGNTIYF. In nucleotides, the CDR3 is TGCGCCAGCAGCCGGGGACAGGGCTCTGGAAACACCATATATTTT.

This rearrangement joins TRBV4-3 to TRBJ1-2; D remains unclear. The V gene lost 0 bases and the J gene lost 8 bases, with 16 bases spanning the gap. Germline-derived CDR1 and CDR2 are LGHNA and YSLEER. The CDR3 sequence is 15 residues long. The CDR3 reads CASSQDNPGKGGYTF. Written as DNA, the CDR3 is TGCGCCAGCAGCCAAGATAATCCCGGGAAAGGAGGCTACACCTTC.

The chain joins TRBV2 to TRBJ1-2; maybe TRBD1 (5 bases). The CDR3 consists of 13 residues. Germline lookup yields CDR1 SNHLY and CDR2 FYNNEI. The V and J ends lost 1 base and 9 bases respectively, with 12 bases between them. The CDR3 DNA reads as TGTGCCAGCAGTGAAGGGGAGGGGCTCAGCTACACCTTC. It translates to CASSEGEGLSYTF.

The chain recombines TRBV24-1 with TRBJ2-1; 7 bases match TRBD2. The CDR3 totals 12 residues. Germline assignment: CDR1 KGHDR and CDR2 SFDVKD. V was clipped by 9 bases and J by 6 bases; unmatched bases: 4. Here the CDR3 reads CATGGDPNEQFF. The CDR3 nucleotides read TGTGCCACCGGGGGGGACCCCAATGAGCAGTTCTTC.

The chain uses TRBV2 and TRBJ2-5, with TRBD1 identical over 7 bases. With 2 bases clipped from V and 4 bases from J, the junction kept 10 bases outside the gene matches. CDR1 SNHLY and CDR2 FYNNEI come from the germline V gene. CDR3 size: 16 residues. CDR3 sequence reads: CASSEKGTVLGETQYF. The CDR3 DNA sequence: TGTGCCAGCAGTGAAAAGGGGACAGTCTTAGGAGAGACCCAGTACTTC.

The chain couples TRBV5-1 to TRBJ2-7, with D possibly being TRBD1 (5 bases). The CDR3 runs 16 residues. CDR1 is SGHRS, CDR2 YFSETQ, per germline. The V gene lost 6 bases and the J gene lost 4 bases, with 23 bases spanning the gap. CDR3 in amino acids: CASNTSPDSGHYEQYF. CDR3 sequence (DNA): TGCGCCAGCAACACCTCCCCTGACAGTGGACATTACGAGCAGTACTTC.

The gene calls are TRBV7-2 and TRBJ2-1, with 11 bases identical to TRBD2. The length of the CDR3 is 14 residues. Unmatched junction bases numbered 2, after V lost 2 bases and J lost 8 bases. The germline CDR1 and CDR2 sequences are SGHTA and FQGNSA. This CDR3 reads CASSLTSGGDEQFF. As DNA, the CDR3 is TGTGCCAGCAGCTTAACTAGCGGGGGTGATGAGCAGTTCTTC.

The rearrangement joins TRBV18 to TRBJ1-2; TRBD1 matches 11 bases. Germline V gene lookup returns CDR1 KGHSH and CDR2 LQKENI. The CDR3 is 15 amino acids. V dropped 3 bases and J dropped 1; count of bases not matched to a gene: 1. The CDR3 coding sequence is TGTGCCAGCTCACCGGGACAGGGGGTTAACTATGGCTACACCTTC. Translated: CASSPGQGVNYGYTF.

The CDR3 reads CASSDRLAGEAQYF. The CDR3 nucleotides are TGTGCCAGCAGTGATCGACTAGCGGGGGAAGCGCAGTATTTT. This chain joins TRBV2 and TRBJ2-3; 12 bases are a match to TRBD2. The germline CDR1 and CDR2 sequences are SNHLY and FYNNEI. This CDR3 spans 14 amino acids. J gave up 10 bases and V 3 bases, and 5 bases lay outside the gene matches. Variable domain in full (rest from reference TRBV2 and TRBJ2-3): EPEVTQTPSHQVTQMGQEVILRCVPISNHLYFYWYRQILGQKVEFLVSFYNNEISEKSEIFDDQFSVERPDGSNFTLKIRSTKLEDSAMYFCASSDRLAGEAQYFGPGTRLTVL.

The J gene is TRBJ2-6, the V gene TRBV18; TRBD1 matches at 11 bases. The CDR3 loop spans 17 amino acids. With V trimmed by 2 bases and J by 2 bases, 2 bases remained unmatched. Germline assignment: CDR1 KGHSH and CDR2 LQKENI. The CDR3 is CASSPGTGGTGANVLTF. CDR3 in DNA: TGTGCCAGCTCACCAGGGACAGGGGGGACTGGGGCCAACGTCCTGACTTTC.

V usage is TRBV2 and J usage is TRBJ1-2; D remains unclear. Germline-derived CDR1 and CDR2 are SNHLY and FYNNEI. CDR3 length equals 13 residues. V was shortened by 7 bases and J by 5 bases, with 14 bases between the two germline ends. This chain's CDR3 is CASILSGSYGYTF. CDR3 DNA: TGTGCCAGCATCCTATCGGGGAGTTATGGCTACACCTTC.

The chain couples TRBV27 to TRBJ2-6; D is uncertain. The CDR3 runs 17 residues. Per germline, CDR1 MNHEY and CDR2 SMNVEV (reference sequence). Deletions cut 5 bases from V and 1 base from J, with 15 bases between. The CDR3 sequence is CASSPHELRSGANVLTF. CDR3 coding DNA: TGTGCCAGCAGTCCGCACGAATTGCGATCTGGGGCCAACGTCCTGACTTTC.

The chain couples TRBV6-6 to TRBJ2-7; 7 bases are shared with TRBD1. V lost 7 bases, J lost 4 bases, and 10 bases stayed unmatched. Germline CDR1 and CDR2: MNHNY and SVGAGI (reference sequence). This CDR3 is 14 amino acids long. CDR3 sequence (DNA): TGTGCCAGCACCCGACAGGGTTATGGTTACGAGCAGTACTTC. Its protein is CASTRQGYGYEQYF.